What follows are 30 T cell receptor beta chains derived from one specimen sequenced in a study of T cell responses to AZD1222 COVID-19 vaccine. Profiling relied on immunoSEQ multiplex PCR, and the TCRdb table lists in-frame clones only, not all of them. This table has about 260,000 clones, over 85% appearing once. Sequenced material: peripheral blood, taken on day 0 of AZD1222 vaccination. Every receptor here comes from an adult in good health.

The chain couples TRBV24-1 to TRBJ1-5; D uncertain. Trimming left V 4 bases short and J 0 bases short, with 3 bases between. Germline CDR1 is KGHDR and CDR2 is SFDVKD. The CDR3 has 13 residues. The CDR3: CATSEDSNQPQHF. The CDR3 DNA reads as TGTGCCACCAGTGAGGATAGCAATCAGCCCCAGCATTTT.

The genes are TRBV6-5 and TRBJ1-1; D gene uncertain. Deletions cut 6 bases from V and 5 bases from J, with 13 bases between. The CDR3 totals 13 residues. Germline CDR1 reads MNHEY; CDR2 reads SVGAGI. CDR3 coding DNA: TGTGCCAGCAGCGCCTCCTGGGATACTGAAGCTTTCTTT. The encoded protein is CASSASWDTEAFF.

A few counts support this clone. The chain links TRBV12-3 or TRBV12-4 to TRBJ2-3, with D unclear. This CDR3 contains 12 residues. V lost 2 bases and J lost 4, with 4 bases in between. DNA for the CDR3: TGTGCCAGCAGTTTATGGGCAGATACGCAGTATTTT. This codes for CASSLWADTQYF.

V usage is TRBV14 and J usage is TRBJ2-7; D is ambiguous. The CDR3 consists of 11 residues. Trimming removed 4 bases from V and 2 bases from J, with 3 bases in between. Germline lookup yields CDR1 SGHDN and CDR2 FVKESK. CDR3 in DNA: TGTGCCAGCAGCCTCGCCTACGAGCAGTACTTC. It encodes CASSLAYEQYF.

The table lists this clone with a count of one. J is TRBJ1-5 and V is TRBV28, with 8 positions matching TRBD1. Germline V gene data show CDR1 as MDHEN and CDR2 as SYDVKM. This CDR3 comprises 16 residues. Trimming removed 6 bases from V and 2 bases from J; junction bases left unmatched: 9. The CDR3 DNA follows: TGTGCCAGCAGCTTCTTCGAGACAGGGGGCAATCAGCCCCAGCATTTT. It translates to CASSFFETGGNQPQHF.

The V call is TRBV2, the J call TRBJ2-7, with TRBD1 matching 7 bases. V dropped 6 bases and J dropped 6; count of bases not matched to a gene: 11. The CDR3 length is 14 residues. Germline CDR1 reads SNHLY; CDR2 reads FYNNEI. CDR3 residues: CASSRRQGASEQYF. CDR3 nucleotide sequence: TGTGCCAGCAGCCGGAGACAGGGTGCATCCGAGCAGTACTTC.

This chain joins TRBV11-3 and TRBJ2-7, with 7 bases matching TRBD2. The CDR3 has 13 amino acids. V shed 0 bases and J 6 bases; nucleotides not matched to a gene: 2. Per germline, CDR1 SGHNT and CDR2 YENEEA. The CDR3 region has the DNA TGTGCCAGCAGCTTAGAAGCGGGGACCGAGCAGTACTTC. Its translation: CASSLEAGTEQYF. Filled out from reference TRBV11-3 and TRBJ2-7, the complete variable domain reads EAGVVQSPRYKIIEKKQPVAFWCNPISGHNTLYWYLQNLGQGPELLIRYENEEAVDDSQLPKDRFSAERLKGVDSTLKIQPAELGDSAVYLCASSLEAGTEQYFGPGTRLTVT.

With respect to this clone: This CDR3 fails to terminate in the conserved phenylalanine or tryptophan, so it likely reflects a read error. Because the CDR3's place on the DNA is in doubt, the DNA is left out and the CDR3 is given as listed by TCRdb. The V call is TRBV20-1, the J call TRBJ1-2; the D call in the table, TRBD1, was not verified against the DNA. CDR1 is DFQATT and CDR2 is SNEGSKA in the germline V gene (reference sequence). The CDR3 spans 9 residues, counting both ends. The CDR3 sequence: CSATGAPAG.

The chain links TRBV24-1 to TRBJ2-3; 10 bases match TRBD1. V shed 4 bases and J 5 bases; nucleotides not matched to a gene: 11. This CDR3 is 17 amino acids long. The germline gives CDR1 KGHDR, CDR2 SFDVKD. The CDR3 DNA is TGTGCCACCAGTGAATCCCCGGGACAGGGGAGCGGAGATACGCAGTATTTT. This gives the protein CATSESPGQGSGDTQYF.

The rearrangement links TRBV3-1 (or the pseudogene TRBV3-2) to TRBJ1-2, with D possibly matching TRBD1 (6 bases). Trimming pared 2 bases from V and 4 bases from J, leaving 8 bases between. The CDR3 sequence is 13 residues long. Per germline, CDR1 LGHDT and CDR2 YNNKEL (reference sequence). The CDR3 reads CASSQSGAYGYTF. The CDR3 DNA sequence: TGTGCCAGCAGCCAATCAGGGGCCTATGGCTACACCTTC.

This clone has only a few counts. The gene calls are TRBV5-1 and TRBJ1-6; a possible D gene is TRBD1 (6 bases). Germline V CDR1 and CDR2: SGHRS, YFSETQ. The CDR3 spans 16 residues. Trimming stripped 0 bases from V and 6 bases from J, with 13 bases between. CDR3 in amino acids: CASSLAPTGANSPLHF. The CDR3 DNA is TGCGCCAGCAGCTTGGCGCCGACAGGAGCTAATTCACCCCTCCACTTT.

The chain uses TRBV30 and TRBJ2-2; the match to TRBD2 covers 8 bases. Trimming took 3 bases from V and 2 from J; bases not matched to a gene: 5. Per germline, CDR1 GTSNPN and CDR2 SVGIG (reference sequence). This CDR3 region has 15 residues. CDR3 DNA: TGTGCCTGGAGACAAACTAGCGGTAACACCGGGGAGCTGTTTTTT. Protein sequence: CAWRQTSGNTGELFF.

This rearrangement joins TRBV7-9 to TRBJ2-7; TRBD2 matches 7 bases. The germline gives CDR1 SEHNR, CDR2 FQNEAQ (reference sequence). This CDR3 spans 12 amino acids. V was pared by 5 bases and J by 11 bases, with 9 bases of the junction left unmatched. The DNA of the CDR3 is TGTGCCAGCAGCCTCACATCAGGGAGGGAGTACTTC. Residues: CASSLTSGREYF.

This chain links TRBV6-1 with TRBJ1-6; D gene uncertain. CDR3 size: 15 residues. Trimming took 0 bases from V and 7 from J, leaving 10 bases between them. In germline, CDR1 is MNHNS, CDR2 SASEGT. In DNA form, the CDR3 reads TGTGCCAGCAGTGAAGCGTGGGTCCCCAATTCACCCCTCCACTTT. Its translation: CASSEAWVPNSPLHF.

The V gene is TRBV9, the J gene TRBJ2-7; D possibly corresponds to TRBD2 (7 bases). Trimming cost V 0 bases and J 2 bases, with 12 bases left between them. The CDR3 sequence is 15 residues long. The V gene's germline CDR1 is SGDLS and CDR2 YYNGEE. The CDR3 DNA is TGTGCCAGCAGCGTAGGGGGGCGGGAGACCTACGAGCAGTACTTC. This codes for CASSVGGRETYEQYF.

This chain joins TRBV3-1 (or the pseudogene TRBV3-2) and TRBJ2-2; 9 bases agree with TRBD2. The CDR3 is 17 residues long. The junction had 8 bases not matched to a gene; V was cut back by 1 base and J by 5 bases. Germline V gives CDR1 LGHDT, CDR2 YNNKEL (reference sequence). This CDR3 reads CASSQVEGTSGTGELFF. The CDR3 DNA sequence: TGTGCCAGCAGCCAAGTCGAGGGAACTAGCGGGACCGGGGAGCTGTTTTTT.

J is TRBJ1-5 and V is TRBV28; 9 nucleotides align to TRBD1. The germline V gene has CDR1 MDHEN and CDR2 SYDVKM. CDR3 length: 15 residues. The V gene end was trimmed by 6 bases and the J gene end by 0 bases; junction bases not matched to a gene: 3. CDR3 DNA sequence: TGTGCCAGCAGCCTGGACAGGGGTAGCAATCAGCCCCAGCATTTT. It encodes CASSLDRGSNQPQHF. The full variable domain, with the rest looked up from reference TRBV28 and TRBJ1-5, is DVKVTQSSRYLVKRTGEKVFLECVQDMDHENMFWYRQDPGLGLRLIYFSYDVKMKEKGDIPEGYSVSREKKERFSLILESASTNQTSMYLCASSLDRGSNQPQHFGDGTRLSIL.

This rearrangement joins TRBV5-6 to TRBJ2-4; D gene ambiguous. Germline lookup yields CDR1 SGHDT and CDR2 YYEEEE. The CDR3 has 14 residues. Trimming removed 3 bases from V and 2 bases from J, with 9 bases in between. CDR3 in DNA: TGTGCCAGCAGCTCGTGGGCATCCAAAAACATTCAGTACTTC. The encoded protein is CASSSWASKNIQYF. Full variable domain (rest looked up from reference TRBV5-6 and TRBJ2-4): DAGVTQSPTHLIKTRGQQVTLRCSPKSGHDTVSWYQQALGQGPQFIFQYYEEEERQRGNFPDRFSGHQFPNYSSELNVNALLLGDSALYLCASSSWASKNIQYFGAGTRLSVL.

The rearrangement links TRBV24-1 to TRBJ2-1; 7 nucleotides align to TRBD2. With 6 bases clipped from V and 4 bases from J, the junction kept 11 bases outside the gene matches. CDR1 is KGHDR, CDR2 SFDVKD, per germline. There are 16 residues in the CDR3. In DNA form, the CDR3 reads TGTGCCACCAGTTCCTCCCGGGACTACCTTTACAATGAGCAGTTCTTC. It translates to CATSSSRDYLYNEQFF.

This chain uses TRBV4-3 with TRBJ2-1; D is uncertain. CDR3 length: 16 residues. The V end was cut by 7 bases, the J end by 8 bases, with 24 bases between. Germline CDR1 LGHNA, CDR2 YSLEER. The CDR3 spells CASKSQRRRATHEQFF. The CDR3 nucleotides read TGCGCCAGCAAGAGCCAGCGCCGACGGGCGACACATGAGCAGTTCTTC.

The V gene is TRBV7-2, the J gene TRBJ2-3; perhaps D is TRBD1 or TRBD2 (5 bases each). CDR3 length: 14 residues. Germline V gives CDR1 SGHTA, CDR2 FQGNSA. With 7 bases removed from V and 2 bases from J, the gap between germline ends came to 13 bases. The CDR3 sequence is CASTRMGTTDTQYF. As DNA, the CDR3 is TGTGCCAGCACCCGGATGGGGACCACAGATACGCAGTATTTT. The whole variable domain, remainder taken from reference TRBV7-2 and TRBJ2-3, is GAGVSQSPSNKVTEKGKDVELRCDPISGHTALYWYRQSLGQGLEFLIYFQGNSAPDKSGLPSDRFSAERTGGSVSTLTIQRTQQEDSAVYLCASTRMGTTDTQYFGPGTRLTVL.

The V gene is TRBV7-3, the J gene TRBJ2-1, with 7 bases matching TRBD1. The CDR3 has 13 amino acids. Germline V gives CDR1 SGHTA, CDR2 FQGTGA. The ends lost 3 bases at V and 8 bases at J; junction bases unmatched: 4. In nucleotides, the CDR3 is TGTGCCAGCAGCTTCGACAGGGACCATGAGCAGTTCTTC. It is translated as CASSFDRDHEQFF.

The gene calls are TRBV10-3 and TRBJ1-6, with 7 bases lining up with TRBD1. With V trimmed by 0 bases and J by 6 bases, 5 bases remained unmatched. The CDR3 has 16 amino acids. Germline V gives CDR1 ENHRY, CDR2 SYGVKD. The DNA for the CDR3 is TGTGCCATCAGTGAGTCGAGGTCAGGGGGTAATTCACCCCTCCACTTT. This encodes CAISESRSGGNSPLHF.

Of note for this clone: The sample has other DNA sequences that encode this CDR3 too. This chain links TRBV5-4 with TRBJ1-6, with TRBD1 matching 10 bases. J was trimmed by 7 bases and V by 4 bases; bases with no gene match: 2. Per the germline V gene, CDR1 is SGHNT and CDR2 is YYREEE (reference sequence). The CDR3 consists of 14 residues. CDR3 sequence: CASSRDRGNSPLHF. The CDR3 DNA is TGTGCCAGCAGCCGGGACAGGGGCAATTCACCCCTCCACTTT.

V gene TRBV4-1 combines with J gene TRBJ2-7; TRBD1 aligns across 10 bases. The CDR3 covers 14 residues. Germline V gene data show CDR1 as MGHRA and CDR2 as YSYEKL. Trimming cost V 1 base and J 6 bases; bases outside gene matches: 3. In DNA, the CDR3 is TGCGCCAGCAGCCAAGGGGACAGGGGTGGCGAGCAGTACTTC. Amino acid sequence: CASSQGDRGGEQYF.

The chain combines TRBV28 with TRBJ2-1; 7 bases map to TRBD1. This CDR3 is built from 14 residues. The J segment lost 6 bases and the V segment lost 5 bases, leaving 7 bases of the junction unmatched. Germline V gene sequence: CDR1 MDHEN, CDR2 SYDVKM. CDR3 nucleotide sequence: TGTGCCAGCAGTCCTTGGGACAGTCTCAATGAGCAGTTCTTC. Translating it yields CASSPWDSLNEQFF.

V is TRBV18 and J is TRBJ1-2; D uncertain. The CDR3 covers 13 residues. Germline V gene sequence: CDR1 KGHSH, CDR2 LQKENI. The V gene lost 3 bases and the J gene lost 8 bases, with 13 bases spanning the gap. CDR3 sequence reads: CASSPETNGGYTF. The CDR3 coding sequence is TGTGCCAGCTCACCTGAGACGAACGGCGGCTACACCTTC.

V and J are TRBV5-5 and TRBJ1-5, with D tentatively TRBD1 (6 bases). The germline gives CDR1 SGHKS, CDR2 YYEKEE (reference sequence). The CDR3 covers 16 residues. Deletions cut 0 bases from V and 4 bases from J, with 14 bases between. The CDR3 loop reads CASSLGGGGWNQPQHF. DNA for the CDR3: TGTGCCAGCAGCTTGGGAGGGGGTGGTTGGAATCAGCCCCAGCATTTT.

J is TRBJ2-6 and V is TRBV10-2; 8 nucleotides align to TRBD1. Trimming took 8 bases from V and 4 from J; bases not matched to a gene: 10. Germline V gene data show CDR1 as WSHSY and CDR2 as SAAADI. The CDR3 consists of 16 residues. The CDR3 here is CASLIHRGAGANVLTF. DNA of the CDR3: TGCGCCAGCCTGATCCACAGGGGGGCAGGGGCCAACGTCCTGACTTTC.

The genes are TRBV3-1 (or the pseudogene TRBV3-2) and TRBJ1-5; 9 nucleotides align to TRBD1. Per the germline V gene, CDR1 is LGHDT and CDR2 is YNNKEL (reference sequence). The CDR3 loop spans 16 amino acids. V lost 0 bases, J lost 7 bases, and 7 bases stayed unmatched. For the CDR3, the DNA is TGTGCCAGCAGCCAAGACGGCGGGACAGGGAGACAGCCCCAGCATTTT. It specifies CASSQDGGTGRQPQHF.